This T cell receptor (beta chain) was sequenced during a study of control samples from healthy donors and cancer patients. There are 14 residues in the CDR3. The V and J ends lost 4 bases and 2 bases respectively, with 11 bases between them. Germline V gene data show CDR1 as SGHRS and CDR2 as YFSETQ. TCRdb's copy holds only in-frame clones and misses some; the assay was immunoSEQ multiplex PCR. Of 150,000 to 200,000 clones listed, almost 90% are singletons. The chain is built from TRBV5-1 and TRBJ2-3, with a possible D match to TRBD1 (6 bases). The sequenced sample consisted of blood. This receptor was obtained from a woman in her 30s in good health. The CDR3 spells CASSVTGPTDTQYF. The CDR3 DNA reads TGCGCCAGCAGCGTGACAGGACCCACAGATACGCAGTATTTT. Filled out from reference TRBV5-1 and TRBJ2-3, the complete variable domain reads KAGVTQTPRYLIKTRGQQVTLSCSPISGHRSVSWYQQTPGQGLQFLFEYFSETQRNKGNFPGRFSGRQFSNSRSEMNVSTLELGDSALYLCASSVTGPTDTQYFGPGTRLTVL.